Listed here are 16 T cell receptor beta chains from one sample, sequenced in a study of cytomegalovirus exposure and HLA in healthy donors. Researchers ran the PCR with 60 Vbeta and 13 Jbeta primers. The data were produced by immunoSEQ multiplex PCR, yet TCRdb's version contains in-frame clones alone and is incomplete. Seen here are approximately 130,000 clones, around 75% observed once, and the top ten hold around 2.9%. Sequencing was performed on PBMCs. These receptors all stem from a young man in good health and CMV-seronegative.

The V and J genes are TRBV25-1 and TRBJ2-5; maybe TRBD2 (6 bases). The V end lost 4 bases, the J end lost 5 bases, and 14 bases lay between the germline ends. This CDR3 has 14 residues. Germline V gene data show CDR1 as MGHDK and CDR2 as SYGVNS. The CDR3 DNA reads TGTGCCAGCAGTGTTAGCGGACCGATGGAGACCCAGTACTTC. Translation: CASSVSGPMETQYF.

The rearrangement uses TRBV21-1 and TRBJ2-7; no check of the table's D call, TRBD1, against the DNA was made. TRBV21-1 is annotated as a pseudogene. The CDR3 covers 15 residues. The CDR3 reads CAINYRGKSSYEQYF. CDR3 nucleotide sequence: TGTGCCATCAATTACAGGGGTAAGAGCTCCTACGAGCAGTACTTC.

CDR3 sequence reads: CARYRGPYTEAFF. The CDR3 DNA reads TGTGCCAGATACAGGGGGCCATACACTGAAGCTTTCTTT. The chain uses TRBV9 and TRBJ1-1; 9 nucleotides line up with TRBD1. J was trimmed by 3 bases and V by 8 bases; bases with no gene match: 5. CDR3 length equals 13 residues. CDR1 SGDLS and CDR2 YYNGEE come from the germline V gene.

In its sample, this clone was seen a few times. The CDR3: CASSWEGETQYF. CDR3 DNA sequence: TGTGCCAGCAGCTGGGAGGGAGAGACCCAGTACTTC. This chain uses TRBV7-9 with TRBJ2-5; 7 nucleotides agree with TRBD2. The CDR3 has 12 residues. J gave up 4 bases and V 4 bases, and 0 bases lay outside the gene matches. Germline V gives CDR1 SEHNR, CDR2 FQNEAQ (reference sequence).

This clone was counted between two and nine times. DNA for the CDR3: TGTGCCAGCAGCTCGACGGGACAGGGTGATCAGCCCCAGCATTTT. Amino acid sequence: CASSSTGQGDQPQHF. The rearrangement uses TRBV7-2 and TRBJ1-5, with 9 bases fitting TRBD1. CDR3 length: 15 amino acids. V lost 4 bases and J lost 5; bases outside the gene matches: 6. CDR1 SGHTA and CDR2 FQGNSA come from the germline V gene.

The chain employs TRBV4-1 and TRBJ1-1; 7 nucleotides match TRBD1. Trimming cost V 3 bases and J 4 bases; bases outside gene matches: 8. This CDR3 has 15 amino acids. CDR1 MGHRA and CDR2 YSYEKL come from the germline V gene. Here the CDR3 reads CASSHRTGESTEAFF. As DNA, the CDR3 is TGCGCCAGCAGCCATCGAACAGGGGAGTCCACTGAAGCTTTCTTT.

The chain combines TRBV5-6 with TRBJ2-7, with D perhaps matching TRBD1 (6 bases). The germline CDR1 and CDR2 sequences are SGHDT and YYEEEE. The CDR3 totals 16 residues. Deletions cut 4 bases from V and 2 bases from J, with 19 bases between. CDR3 in amino acids: CASSGPPRDNTYEQYF. The DNA of the CDR3 is TGTGCCAGCAGCGGCCCCCCCCGGGACAACACCTACGAGCAGTACTTC.

A few counts support this clone. The rearrangement uses TRBV4-1 and TRBJ1-1; no clear D gene. The CDR3 sequence is 13 residues long. V lost 6 bases and J lost 4, with 12 bases in between. From germline, CDR1 is MGHRA and CDR2 YSYEKL. CDR3 amino acids: CASRADISTEAFF. In nucleotides, the CDR3 is TGCGCCAGCAGGGCAGATATATCCACTGAAGCTTTCTTT.

A note on this clone: Relative to the germline gene, one junction end is altered; a read error may explain this. The chain combines TRBV6-6 with TRBJ1-4; the match to TRBD1 covers 7 bases. The germline CDR1 and CDR2 sequences are MNHNY and SVGAGI (reference sequence). The length of the CDR3 is 14 residues. CDR3 bases: TGTGCAAGCAGTTACACAGGGGTTAATGAAAAACTGTTTTTT. Protein: CASSYTGVNEKLFF.

This chain uses TRBV9 with TRBJ2-5, with a tentative D call TRBD1 (6 bases). The CDR3 runs to 15 residues. Germline assignment: CDR1 SGDLS and CDR2 YYNGEE. V was shortened by 0 bases and J by 0 bases, with 9 bases between the two germline ends. The CDR3 sequence: CASSVAGEDQETQYF. DNA of the CDR3: TGTGCCAGCAGCGTAGCAGGGGAAGACCAAGAGACCCAGTACTTC. The entire variable domain, with the rest obtained from reference TRBV9 and TRBJ2-5, is as follows: DSGVTQTPKHLITATGQRVTLRCSPRSGDLSVYWYQQSLDQGLQFLIQYYNGEERAKGNILERFSAQQFPDLHSELNLSSLELGDSALYFCASSVAGEDQETQYFGPGTRLLVL.

With regard to this clone: Other DNA sequences in this specimen translate into the identical CDR3. The chain employs TRBV29-1 and TRBJ2-1; D call uncertain. CDR3 size: 11 residues. The V gene lost 3 bases and the J gene lost 6 bases, with 6 bases spanning the gap. From germline, CDR1 is SQVTM and CDR2 ANQGSEA. The CDR3 DNA sequence: TGCAGCGTTGAGCCAGTCAATGAGCAGTTCTTC. It is translated as CSVEPVNEQFF.

This clone showed up just once. The chain joins TRBV10-3 to TRBJ1-2; D perhaps matches TRBD1 (6 bases). The CDR3 contains 15 residues. Germline V CDR1 and CDR2: ENHRY, SYGVKD. The V end was cut by 6 bases, the J end by 5 bases, with 19 bases between. The DNA for the CDR3 is TGTGCCATCAGCGAGAAGGGGGAAACATTTTATGGCTACACCTTC. It encodes CAISEKGETFYGYTF.

This chain links TRBV19 with TRBJ2-1; D gene uncertain. Trimming shortened V by 3 bases and J by 5 bases, and 8 bases separated the two germline ends. The CDR3 contains 13 residues. CDR1 and CDR2 (germline): LNHDA, SQIVND (reference sequence). This CDR3 is CASSMVADNEQFF. The CDR3 region has the DNA TGTGCCAGTAGTATGGTAGCCGACAATGAGCAGTTCTTC.

In regard to this clone: Other DNA sequences of this sample code for an identical CDR3. The CDR3 loop is CASSPRRDQPQHF. For the CDR3, the DNA is TGTGCCAGCAGCCCCAGGCGGGATCAGCCCCAGCATTTT. The chain recombines TRBV7-9 with TRBJ1-5; D unresolved. This CDR3 is 13 amino acids long. Germline loops: CDR1 SEHNR, CDR2 FQNEAQ (reference sequence). Trimming removed 5 bases at V and 5 bases at J, with 10 bases between.

This clone was seen a few times. V usage is TRBV25-1 and J usage is TRBJ2-3; D unresolved. This CDR3 contains 13 residues. The germline V gene has CDR1 MGHDK and CDR2 SYGVNS. Trimming stripped 5 bases from V and 4 bases from J, with 10 bases between. The CDR3 DNA sequence: TGTGCCAGCAGTCAAAATACAGCAGATACGCAGTATTTT. This gives the protein CASSQNTADTQYF.

The gene calls are TRBV29-1 and TRBJ2-1; 9 bases map to TRBD2. The CDR3 length is 16 residues. V dropped 6 bases and J dropped 8; count of bases not matched to a gene: 17. Germline CDR1 is SQVTM and CDR2 is ANQGSEA. The CDR3 sequence: CSVERGSGSQSDEQFF. The CDR3 nucleotides are TGCAGCGTGGAAAGGGGTAGCGGGAGCCAGAGCGATGAGCAGTTCTTC.